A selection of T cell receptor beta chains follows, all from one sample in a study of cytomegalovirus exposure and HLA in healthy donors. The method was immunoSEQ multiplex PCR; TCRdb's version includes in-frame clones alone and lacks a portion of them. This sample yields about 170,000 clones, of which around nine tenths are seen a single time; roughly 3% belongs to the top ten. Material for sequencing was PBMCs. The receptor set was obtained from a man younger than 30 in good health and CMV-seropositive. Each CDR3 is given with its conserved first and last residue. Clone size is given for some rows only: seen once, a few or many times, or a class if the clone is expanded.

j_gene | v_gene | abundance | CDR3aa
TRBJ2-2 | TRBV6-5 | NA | CASRRTSGNTGELFF
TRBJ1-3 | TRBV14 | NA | CASSQGLSERNTIYF
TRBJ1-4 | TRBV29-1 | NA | CSVEGRTGELFF
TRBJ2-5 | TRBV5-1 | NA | CASSLGRAGSETQYF
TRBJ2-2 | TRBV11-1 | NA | CASSLSGLSGELFF
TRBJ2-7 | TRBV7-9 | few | CASSLDAGDEQYF
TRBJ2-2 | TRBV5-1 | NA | CASRSGGAGGELFF
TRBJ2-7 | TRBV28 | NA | CASSSFTGYYEQYF
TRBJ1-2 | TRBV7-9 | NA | CASSVREGGYTF
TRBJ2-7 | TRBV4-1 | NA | CASSQDTTSGREQYF
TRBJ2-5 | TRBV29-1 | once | CSVAMRIQETQYF
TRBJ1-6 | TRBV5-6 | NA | CASSLGQAITSSYNSPLHF
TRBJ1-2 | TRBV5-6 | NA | CASSWGHLAGYTF
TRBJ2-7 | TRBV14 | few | CASSHGTGGYEQYF
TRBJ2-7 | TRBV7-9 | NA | CASRPPTGGVVEQYF
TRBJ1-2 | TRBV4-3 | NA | CASSQSQGPIYGYTF
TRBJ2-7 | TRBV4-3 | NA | CASSQDALGRNYEQYF
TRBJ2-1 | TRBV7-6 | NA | CASSDLILAGGREQFF
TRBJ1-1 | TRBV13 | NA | CASSLGGIGRGAEAFF
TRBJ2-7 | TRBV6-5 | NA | CASSGGVRHEQYF
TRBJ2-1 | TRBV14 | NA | CASSQVLPGSYNEQFF
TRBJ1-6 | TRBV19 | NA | CASSMDTATNSPLHF
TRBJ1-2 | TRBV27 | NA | CASSLSRGGRYGYTF
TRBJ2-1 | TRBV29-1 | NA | CSVNPLTRNEQFF
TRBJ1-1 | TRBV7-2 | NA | CASSTGHGNTEAFF
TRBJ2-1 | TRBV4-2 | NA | CASSQISGRENNEQFF
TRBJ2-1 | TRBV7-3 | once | CASSFTSGASGREQFF
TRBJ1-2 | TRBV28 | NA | CASSFSGGYGYTF
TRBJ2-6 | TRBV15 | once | CATSSFSLKNGANVLTF
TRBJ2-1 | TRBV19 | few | CASSWGQSYNEQFF
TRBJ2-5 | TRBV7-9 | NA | CASSFRGGPQETQYF
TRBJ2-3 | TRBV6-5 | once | CATGASASTDTQYF
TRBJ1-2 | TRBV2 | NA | CASTGTGDGYTF
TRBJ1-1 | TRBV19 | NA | CASLQGNTEAFF
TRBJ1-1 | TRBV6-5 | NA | CASSPGQNTEAFF
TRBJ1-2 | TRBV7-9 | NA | CASSFRDHHGYTF
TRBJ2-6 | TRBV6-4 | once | CASSDLAGANVLTF
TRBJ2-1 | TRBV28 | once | CASRGRGSFSYNEQFF
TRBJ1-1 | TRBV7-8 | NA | CASSSRGRTEAFF
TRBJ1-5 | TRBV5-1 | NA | CASSLSGGQPQHF
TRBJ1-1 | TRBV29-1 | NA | CSVEPTGNTEAFF
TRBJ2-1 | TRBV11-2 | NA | CASSFLTSGVSSYNEQFF
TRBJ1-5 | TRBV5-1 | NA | CASSYGQGGQPQHF
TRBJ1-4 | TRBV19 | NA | CASSLGQGNEKLFF
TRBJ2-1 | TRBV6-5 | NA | CASSYRTSIMNEQFF
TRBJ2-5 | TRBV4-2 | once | CASSLGLEDWKYF
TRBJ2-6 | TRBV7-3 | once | CASSPGGGANVLTF
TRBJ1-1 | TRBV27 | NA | CASSPLDRLNTEAFF
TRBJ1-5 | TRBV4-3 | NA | CASSQNDRNQPQHF